This T cell receptor beta chain stems from a study of blood T cell repertoires in COVID-19. V lost 6 bases and J lost 1; bases outside the gene matches: 1. The CDR3 is 14 amino acids. Germline V CDR1 and CDR2: SNHLY, FYNNEI. TCRdb's copy holds only in-frame clones and misses some; the assay was immunoSEQ multiplex PCR. This table has roughly 50,000 clones, around 88% appearing once. The chain employs TRBV2 and TRBJ1-1, with 11 bases lining up with TRBD1. Specimen: peripheral blood. The sequence was collected from a woman aged 60-75 years with acute or convalescent COVID-19. The CDR3 sequence: CASSGTGGNTEAFF. As DNA, the CDR3 is TGTGCCAGCAGCGGGACAGGGGGGAACACTGAAGCTTTCTTT.